The rows below give T cell receptor beta chains drawn from one sample of a study of blood T cells in healthy people across ages. TCRdb re-called the 5' RACE reads through MiXCR, storing one row per CDR3 protein. The sample yields about 760,000 distinct CDR3 sequences, roughly three fifths seen once. Sequencing input: blood. The receptors were gathered from a man in his forties in good health. Both conserved end residues are part of each CDR3. The D gene is left open where the match is weak. A clone size is listed for some rows: how often the clone was seen (once, few, many), or a class if it is expanded.

>NA|TRBJ2-7|TRBV6-5|TRBD1
CASSPDRGRYEQYF
TGTGCCAGCAGTCCGGACAGGGGGCGTTACGAGCAGTACTTC
>NA|TRBJ2-7|TRBV19|NA
CASSTETYYEQYF
TGTGCCAGTTCAACGGAGACGTACTACGAGCAGTACTTC
>NA|TRBJ1-2|TRBV6-1|TRBD1
CAGSEVGGTGSGYTF
TGTGCCGGCAGTGAAGTAGGTGGGACAGGGAGCGGCTACACCTTC
>NA|TRBJ2-4|TRBV10-2|NA
CASSRGGAKNIQYF
TGCGCCAGCAGTAGGGGGGGAGCCAAAAACATTCAGTACTTC
>NA|TRBJ2-3|TRBV5-1|NA
CASSLQGPPDTQYF
TGCGCCAGCAGCCTACAGGGTCCCCCGGATACGCAGTATTTT
>NA|TRBJ2-3|TRBV10-3|TRBD2
CAISDLAGATNTDTQYF
TGTGCCATCAGTGACCTAGCGGGGGCCACAAACACAGATACGCAGTATTTT
>NA|TRBJ2-1|TRBV3-1|TRBD2
CASSLYSGTPDNEQFF
TGTGCCAGCAGCCTTTATAGCGGGACTCCCGACAATGAGCAGTTCTTC
>few|TRBJ2-7|TRBV7-9|TRBD2
CASRSTSARSYEQYF
TGTGCCAGCAGGTCCACTAGCGCCCGCTCCTACGAGCAGTACTTC
>NA|TRBJ1-1|TRBV7-3|NA
CASSPQTGYQNTEAFF
TGTGCCAGCAGCCCCCAGACAGGTTATCAAAACACTGAAGCTTTCTTT
>few|TRBJ2-1|TRBV7-2|TRBD1
CASSFGTGFDEQFF
TGTGCCAGCAGCTTTGGGACAGGTTTTGATGAGCAGTTCTTC
>NA|TRBJ1-5|TRBV7-2|NA
CASSFDLDQPQHF
TGTGCCAGCAGCTTCGATTTGGATCAGCCCCAGCATTTT
>NA|TRBJ2-6|TRBV2|NA
CASMGRATSGANVLTF
TGTGCCAGCATGGGGCGGGCGACCTCTGGGGCCAACGTCCTGACTTTC
>NA|TRBJ2-1|TRBV7-3|NA
CASSLQSGRNEQFF
TGTGCCAGCAGCTTACAGAGCGGCCGCAATGAGCAGTTCTTC
>NA|TRBJ2-1|TRBV11-3|TRBD2
CASSSYPQREGSYNEQFF
TGTGCCAGCAGCTCCTATCCCCAACGGGAGGGCTCCTACAATGAGCAGTTCTTC
>NA|TRBJ2-7|TRBV9|NA
CASRPGTDCAEQYF
TGTGCCAGCAGACCAGGGACGGACTGCGCCGAGCAGTACTTC
>few|TRBJ2-1|TRBV7-3|NA
CASREQRDPNSGEQFF
TGTGCCAGCAGAGAGCAACGGGACCCCAATTCTGGTGAGCAGTTCTTC
>NA|TRBJ2-5|TRBV29-1|NA
CSVGGYRDQETQYF
TGCAGCGTTGGGGGGTACAGGGATCAAGAGACCCAGTACTTC
>few|TRBJ2-7|TRBV5-6|NA
CASRTLGSYEQYF
TGTGCCAGCAGGACCCTAGGATCCTACGAGCAGTACTTC
>few|TRBJ2-5|TRBV6-2/TRBV6-3|NA
CASSLPPQKTQYF
TGTGCCAGCAGCCTTCCCCCCCAGAAGACCCAGTACTTC
>NA|TRBJ2-3|TRBV27|NA
CASRAGQFTDTQYF
TGTGCCAGTCGTGCGGGACAGTTCACAGATACGCAGTATTTT
>NA|TRBJ2-1|TRBV7-3|NA
CASSSIGGAVDEQFF
TGTGCCAGCAGCTCTATCGGGGGAGCGGTCGATGAGCAGTTCTTC
>NA|TRBJ2-1|TRBV6-1|NA
CASKSSPSGLYNEQFF
TGTGCCAGCAAGAGCTCTCCGTCCGGGCTCTACAATGAGCAGTTCTTC
>NA|TRBJ2-7|TRBV2|NA
CASSEALDSSYEQYF
TGTGCCAGCAGTGAAGCCCTGGACAGCTCCTACGAGCAGTACTTC
>NA|TRBJ1-2|TRBV12-3/TRBV12-4|NA
CASSWSGAPGGYTF
TGTGCCAGCAGTTGGAGTGGAGCTCCCGGTGGCTACACCTTC
>once|TRBJ2-3|TRBV20-1|NA
CSARNGGTDTQYF
TGCAGTGCTAGAAACGGGGGTACAGATACGCAGTATTTT
>NA|TRBJ2-5|TRBV7-2|NA
CASSSTTRSGGTQYF
TGTGCCAGCAGCTCGACGACGCGGAGTGGCGGGACCCAGTACTTC
>NA|TRBJ1-1|TRBV4-3|NA
CASSQDTGRKAFF
TGCGCCAGCAGCCAAGATACGGGCAGGAAAGCTTTCTTT
>few|TRBJ1-2|TRBV28|NA
CASSLGTIGYTF
TGTGCCAGCAGTTTGGGAACTATTGGCTACACCTTC
>NA|TRBJ1-2|TRBV5-1|NA
CASSFSPGANYGYTF
TGCGCCAGCAGCTTTTCCCCAGGAGCTAACTATGGCTACACCTTC
>once|TRBJ2-7|TRBV5-1|NA
CASSSGTVGTVAYEQYF
TGCGCCAGCAGCTCTGGGACGGTGGGGACGGTAGCCTACGAGCAGTACTTC
>few|TRBJ2-7|TRBV7-9|TRBD1
CASSAVTGRYEQYF
TGTGCCAGCAGCGCAGTGACAGGGCGGTACGAGCAGTACTTC
>NA|TRBJ2-2|TRBV29-1|NA
CSVEGPNTGELFF
TGCAGCGTTGAGGGTCCGAACACCGGGGAGCTGTTTTTT
>NA|TRBJ1-5|TRBV2|TRBD1
CASRTGTVSNQPQHF
TGTGCCAGCAGAACCGGGACAGTTAGCAATCAGCCCCAGCATTTT
>NA|TRBJ2-1|TRBV12-3/TRBV12-4|NA
CASSPLLGLDNEQFF
TGTGCCAGCAGTCCCCTTTTGGGGTTGGACAATGAGCAGTTCTTC
>NA|TRBJ1-5|TRBV3-1|NA
CASSQVRGQPQHF
TGTGCCAGCAGCCAAGTTCGGGGTCAGCCCCAGCATTTT
>NA|TRBJ2-3|TRBV3-1|NA
CASSLTGRSTDTQYF
TGTGCCAGCAGCCTGACAGGCCGTAGCACAGATACGCAGTATTTT
>NA|TRBJ2-7|TRBV27|NA
CASSLKGVGPYEQYF
TGTGCCAGCAGTTTAAAAGGCGTGGGTCCCTACGAGCAGTACTTC
>once|TRBJ1-2|TRBV18|NA
CASSRPTTGISRYGYTF
TGTGCCAGCTCACGACCTACTACAGGGATTTCTCGGTATGGCTACACCTTC
>few|TRBJ2-5|TRBV29-1|NA
CSVEDPQQETQYF
TGCAGCGTTGAAGACCCCCAACAAGAGACCCAGTACTTC
>few|TRBJ2-3|TRBV4-2|TRBD2
CASSPGLAGDGTQYF
TGTGCCAGCAGCCCGGGACTAGCGGGAGACGGTACGCAGTATTTT
>NA|TRBJ2-3|TRBV2|NA
CASSEYLVDTQYF
TGTGCCAGCAGTGAATACTTAGTGGATACGCAGTATTTT
>many|TRBJ2-5|TRBV5-5|TRBD1
CASSRTGQGYQETQYF
TGTGCCAGCAGCCGTACAGGACAGGGATATCAAGAGACCCAGTACTTC
>NA|TRBJ2-7|TRBV11-1|NA
CASSPLGSMSSYEQYF
TGTGCCAGCAGCCCTCTGGGTTCGATGAGCTCCTACGAGCAGTACTTC
>NA|TRBJ2-4|TRBV3-1|NA
CASSQASLAKNIQYF
TGTGCCAGCAGCCAAGCATCGCTAGCCAAAAACATTCAGTACTTC